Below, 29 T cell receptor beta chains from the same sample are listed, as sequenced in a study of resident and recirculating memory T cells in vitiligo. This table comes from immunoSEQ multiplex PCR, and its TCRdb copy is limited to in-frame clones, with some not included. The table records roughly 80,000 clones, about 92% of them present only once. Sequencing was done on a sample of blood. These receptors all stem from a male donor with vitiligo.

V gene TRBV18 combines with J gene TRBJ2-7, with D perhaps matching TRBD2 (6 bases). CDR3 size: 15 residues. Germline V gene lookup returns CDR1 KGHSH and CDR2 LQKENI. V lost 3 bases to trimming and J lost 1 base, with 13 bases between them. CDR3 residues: CASSPGLANSYEQYF. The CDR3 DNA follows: TGTGCCAGCTCACCCGGGCTAGCGAATTCCTACGAGCAGTACTTC.

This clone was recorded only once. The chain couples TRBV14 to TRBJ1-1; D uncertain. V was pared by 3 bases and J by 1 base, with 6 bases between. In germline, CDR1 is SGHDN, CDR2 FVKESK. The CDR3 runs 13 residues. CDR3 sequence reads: CASSQRRNTEAFF. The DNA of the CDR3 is TGTGCCAGCAGCCAGCGTAGGAACACTGAAGCTTTCTTT.

CDR3 amino acids: CASSVLPGGYEQYF. CDR3 in DNA: TGTGCCAGCAGTGTTCTCCCGGGTGGGTACGAGCAGTACTTC. The V gene is TRBV6-1, the J gene TRBJ2-7; D not resolved. The CDR3 spans 14 residues. In germline, CDR1 is MNHNS, CDR2 SASEGT. V was shortened by 4 bases and J by 4 bases, with 14 bases between the two germline ends.

The CDR3 DNA follows: TGTGCCAGCAGTGTGACAGGGAAAGAGACCCAGTACTTC. It yields the protein CASSVTGKETQYF. This chain uses TRBV28 with TRBJ2-5; 7 positions agree with TRBD1. The CDR3 is made up of 13 amino acids. Looked up from germline, CDR1 is MDHEN and CDR2 is SYDVKM. V dropped 5 bases and J dropped 3; count of bases not matched to a gene: 3.

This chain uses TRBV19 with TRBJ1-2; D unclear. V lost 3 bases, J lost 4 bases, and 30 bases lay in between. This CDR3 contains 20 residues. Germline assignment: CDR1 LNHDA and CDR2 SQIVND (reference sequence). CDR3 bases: TGTGCCAGTAGTATTGCGCCGGGTCAAGGTGAACCGAGGGTAGTCTATGGCTACACCTTC. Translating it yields CASSIAPGQGEPRVVYGYTF.

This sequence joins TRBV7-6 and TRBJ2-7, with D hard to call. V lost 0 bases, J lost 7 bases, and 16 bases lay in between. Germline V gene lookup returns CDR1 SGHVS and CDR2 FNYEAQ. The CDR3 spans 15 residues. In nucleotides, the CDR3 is TGTGCCAGCAGCTTAGCGCCAGGCCGTTTGGCTGAGCAGTACTTC. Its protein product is CASSLAPGRLAEQYF. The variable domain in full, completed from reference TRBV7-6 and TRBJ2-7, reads GAGVSQSPRYKVTKRGQDVALRCDPISGHVSLYWYRQALGQGPEFLTYFNYEAQQDKSGLPNDRFSAERPEGSISTLTIQRTEQRDSAMYRCASSLAPGRLAEQYFGPGTRLTVT.

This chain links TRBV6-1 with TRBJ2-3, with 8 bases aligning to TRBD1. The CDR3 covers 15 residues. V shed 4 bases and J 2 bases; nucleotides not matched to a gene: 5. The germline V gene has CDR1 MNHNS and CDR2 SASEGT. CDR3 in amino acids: CASSARDRNTDTQYF. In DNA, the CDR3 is TGTGCCAGCAGTGCCCGGGACAGGAACACAGATACGCAGTATTTT.

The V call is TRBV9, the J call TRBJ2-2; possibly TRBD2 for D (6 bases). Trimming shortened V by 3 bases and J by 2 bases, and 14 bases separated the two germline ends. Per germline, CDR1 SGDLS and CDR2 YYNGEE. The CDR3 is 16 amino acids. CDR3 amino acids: CASSATLAYNTGELFF. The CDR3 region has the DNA TGTGCCAGCAGCGCTACCCTAGCGTACAACACCGGGGAGCTGTTTTTT.

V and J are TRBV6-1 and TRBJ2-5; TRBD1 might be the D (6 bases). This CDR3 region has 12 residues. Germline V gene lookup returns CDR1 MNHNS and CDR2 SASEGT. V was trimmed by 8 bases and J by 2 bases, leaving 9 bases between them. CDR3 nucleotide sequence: TGTGCCAGCCTCAGGGGTCAAGAGACCCAGTACTTC. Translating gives CASLRGQETQYF.

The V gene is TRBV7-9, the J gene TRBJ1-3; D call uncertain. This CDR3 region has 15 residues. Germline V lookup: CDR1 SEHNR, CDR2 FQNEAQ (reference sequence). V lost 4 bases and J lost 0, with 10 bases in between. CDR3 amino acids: CASSSYKNSGNTIYF. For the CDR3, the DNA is TGTGCCAGCAGCTCCTATAAGAACTCTGGAAACACCATATATTTT.

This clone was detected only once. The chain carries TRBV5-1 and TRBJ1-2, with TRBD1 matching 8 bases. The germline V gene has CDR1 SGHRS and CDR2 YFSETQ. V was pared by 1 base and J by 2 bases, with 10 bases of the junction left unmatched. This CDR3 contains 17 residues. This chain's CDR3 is CASSLNEGRGRNYGYTF. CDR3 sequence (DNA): TGCGCCAGCAGCTTGAACGAGGGCAGGGGGCGCAACTATGGCTACACCTTC.

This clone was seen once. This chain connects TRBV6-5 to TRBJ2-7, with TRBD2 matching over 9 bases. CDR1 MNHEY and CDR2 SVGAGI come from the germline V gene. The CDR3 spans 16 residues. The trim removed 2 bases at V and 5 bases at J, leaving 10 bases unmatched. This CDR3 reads CASSYRYSGRANEQYF. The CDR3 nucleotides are TGTGCCAGCAGTTACCGATATAGCGGGAGAGCCAACGAGCAGTACTTC.

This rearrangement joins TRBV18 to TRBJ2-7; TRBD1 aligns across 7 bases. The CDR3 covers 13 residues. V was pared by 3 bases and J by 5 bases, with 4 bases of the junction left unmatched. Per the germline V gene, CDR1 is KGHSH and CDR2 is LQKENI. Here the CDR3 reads CASSPDRVHEQYF. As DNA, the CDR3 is TGTGCCAGCTCACCCGACAGGGTCCACGAGCAGTACTTC.

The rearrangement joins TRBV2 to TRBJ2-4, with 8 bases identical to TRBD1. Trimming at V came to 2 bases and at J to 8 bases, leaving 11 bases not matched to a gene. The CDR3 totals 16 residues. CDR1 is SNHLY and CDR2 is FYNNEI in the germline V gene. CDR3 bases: TGTGCCAGCAGTGAAATGGCAGGGGGCCTTAGAGACATTCAGTACTTC. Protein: CASSEMAGGLRDIQYF.

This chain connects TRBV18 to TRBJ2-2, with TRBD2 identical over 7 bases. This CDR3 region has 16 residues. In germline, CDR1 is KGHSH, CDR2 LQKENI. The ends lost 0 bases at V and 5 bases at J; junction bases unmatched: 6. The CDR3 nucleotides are TGTGCCAGCTCACCACCGGCTATGGGAGGGACCGGGGAGCTGTTTTTT. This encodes CASSPPAMGGTGELFF.

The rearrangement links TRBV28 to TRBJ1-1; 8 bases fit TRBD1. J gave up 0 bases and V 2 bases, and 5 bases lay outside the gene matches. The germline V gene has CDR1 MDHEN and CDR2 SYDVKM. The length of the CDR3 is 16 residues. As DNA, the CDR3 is TGTGCCAGCAGTTTAGGACAGGGAAACATGAACACTGAAGCTTTCTTT. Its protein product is CASSLGQGNMNTEAFF.

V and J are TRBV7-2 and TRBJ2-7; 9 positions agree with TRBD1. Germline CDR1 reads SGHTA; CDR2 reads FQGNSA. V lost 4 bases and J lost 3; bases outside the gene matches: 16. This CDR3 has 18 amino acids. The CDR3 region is CASSSSTRGTGSRYEQYF. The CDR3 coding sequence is TGTGCCAGCAGCTCATCTACGAGGGGGACAGGGTCTCGCTACGAGCAGTACTTC.

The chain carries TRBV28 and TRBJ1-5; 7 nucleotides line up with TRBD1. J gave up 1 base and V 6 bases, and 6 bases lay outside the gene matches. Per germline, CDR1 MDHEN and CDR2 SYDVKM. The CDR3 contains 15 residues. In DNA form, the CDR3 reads TGTGCCAGCAGCCTCGGACAGGCGAGCAATCAGCCCCAGCATTTT. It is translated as CASSLGQASNQPQHF.

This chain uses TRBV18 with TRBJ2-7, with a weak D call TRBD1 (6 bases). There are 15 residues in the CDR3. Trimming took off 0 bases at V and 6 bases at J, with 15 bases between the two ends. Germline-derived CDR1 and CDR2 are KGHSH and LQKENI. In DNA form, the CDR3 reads TGTGCCAGCTCACCACCGGGGTCAGGGGATCGCGAGCAGTACTTC. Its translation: CASSPPGSGDREQYF.

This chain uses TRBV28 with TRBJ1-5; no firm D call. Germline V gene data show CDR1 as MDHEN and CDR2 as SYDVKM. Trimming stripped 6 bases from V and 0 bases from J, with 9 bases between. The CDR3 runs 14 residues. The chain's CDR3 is CASSPLSSNQPQHF. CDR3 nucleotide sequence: TGTGCCAGCAGCCCTCTAAGTAGCAATCAGCCCCAGCATTTT. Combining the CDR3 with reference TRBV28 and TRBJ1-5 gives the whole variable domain DVKVTQSSRYLVKRTGEKVFLECVQDMDHENMFWYRQDPGLGLRLIYFSYDVKMKEKGDIPEGYSVSREKKERFSLILESASTNQTSMYLCASSPLSSNQPQHFGDGTRLSIL.

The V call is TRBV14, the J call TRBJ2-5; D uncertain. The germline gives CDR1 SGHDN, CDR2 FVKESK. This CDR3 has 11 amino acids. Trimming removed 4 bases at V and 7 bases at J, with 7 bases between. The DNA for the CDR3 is TGTGCCAGCAGCCGTTATGTGACCCAGTACTTC. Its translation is CASSRYVTQYF.

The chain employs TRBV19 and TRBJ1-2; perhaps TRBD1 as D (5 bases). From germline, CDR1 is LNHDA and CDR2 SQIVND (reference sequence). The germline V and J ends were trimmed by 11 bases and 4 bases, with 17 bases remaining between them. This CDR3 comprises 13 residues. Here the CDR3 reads CAAKPGHTYGYTF. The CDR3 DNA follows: TGTGCCGCTAAACCAGGACACACCTATGGCTACACCTTC.

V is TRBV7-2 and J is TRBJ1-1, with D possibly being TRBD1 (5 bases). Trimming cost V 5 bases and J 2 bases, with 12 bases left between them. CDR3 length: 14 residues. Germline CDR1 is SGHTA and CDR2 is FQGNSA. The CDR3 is CASSPGTANTEAFF. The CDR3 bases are TGTGCCAGCAGCCCGGGGACTGCTAACACTGAAGCTTTCTTT.

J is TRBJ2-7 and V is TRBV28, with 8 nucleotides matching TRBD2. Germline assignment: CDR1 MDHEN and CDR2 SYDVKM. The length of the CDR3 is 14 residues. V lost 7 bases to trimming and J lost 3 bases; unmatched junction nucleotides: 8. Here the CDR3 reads CASTQAGERYEQYF. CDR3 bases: TGTGCCAGCACCCAAGCGGGAGAACGCTACGAGCAGTACTTC.

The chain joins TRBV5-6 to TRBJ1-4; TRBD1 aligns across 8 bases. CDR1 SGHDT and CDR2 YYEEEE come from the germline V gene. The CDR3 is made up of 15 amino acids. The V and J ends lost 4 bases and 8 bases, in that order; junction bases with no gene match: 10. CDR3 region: CASSGQGADWEKLFF. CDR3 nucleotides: TGTGCCAGCAGCGGTCAGGGGGCAGATTGGGAAAAACTGTTTTTT.

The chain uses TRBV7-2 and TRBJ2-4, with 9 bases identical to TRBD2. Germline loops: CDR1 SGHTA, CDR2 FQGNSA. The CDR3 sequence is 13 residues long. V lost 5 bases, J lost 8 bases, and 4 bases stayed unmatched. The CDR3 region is CASSPSGEDIQYF. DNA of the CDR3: TGTGCCAGCAGCCCTAGCGGGGAGGACATTCAGTACTTC.

CDR3 region: CAWSVAQGSYEQYF. The CDR3, as DNA: TGTGCCTGGAGTGTCGCTCAGGGGTCCTACGAGCAGTACTTC. The chain uses TRBV30 and TRBJ2-7, with a tentative D call TRBD1 (6 bases). Germline V lookup: CDR1 GTSNPN, CDR2 SVGIG (reference sequence). This CDR3 contains 14 residues. Trimming shortened V by 0 bases and J by 1 base, and 10 bases separated the two germline ends.

The DNA of the CDR3 is TGCGCCAGCAGCCGGGGGACAGGGGACTACGAGCAGTACTTC. It translates to CASSRGTGDYEQYF. The chain combines TRBV4-1 with TRBJ2-7, with 10 bases aligning to TRBD1. Germline CDR1 is MGHRA and CDR2 is YSYEKL. The V segment lost 4 bases and the J segment 3 bases; nucleotides outside the gene matches: 3. This CDR3 is 14 amino acids long.

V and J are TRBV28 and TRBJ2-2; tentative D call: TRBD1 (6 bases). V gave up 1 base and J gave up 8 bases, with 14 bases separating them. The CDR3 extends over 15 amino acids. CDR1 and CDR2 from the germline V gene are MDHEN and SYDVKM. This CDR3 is CASSLLGQKEGELFF. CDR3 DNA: TGTGCCAGCAGTTTATTGGGACAAAAGGAAGGGGAGCTGTTTTTT.